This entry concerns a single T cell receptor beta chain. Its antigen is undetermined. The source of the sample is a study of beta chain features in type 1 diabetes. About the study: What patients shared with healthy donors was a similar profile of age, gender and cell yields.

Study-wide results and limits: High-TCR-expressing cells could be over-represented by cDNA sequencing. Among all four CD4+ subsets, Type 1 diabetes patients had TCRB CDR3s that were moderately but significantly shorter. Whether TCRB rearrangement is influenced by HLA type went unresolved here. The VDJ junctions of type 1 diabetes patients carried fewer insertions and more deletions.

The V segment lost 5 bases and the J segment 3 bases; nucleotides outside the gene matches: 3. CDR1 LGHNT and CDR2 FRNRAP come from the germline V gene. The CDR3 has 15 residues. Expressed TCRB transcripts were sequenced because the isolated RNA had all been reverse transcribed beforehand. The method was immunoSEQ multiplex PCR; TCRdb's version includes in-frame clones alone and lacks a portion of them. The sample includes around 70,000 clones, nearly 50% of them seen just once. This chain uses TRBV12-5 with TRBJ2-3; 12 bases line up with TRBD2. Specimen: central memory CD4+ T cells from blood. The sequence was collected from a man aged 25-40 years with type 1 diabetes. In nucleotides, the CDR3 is TGTGCTAGTGGTCCGACTAGCGGGAGAACAGATACGCAGTATTTT. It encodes CASGPTSGRTDTQYF. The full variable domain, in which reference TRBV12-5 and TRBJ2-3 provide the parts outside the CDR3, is DARVTQTPRHKVTEMGQEVTMRCQPILGHNTVFWYRQTMMQGLELLAYFRNRAPLDDSGMPKDRFSAEMPDATLATLKIQPSEPRDSAVYFCASGPTSGRTDTQYFGPGTRLTVL.